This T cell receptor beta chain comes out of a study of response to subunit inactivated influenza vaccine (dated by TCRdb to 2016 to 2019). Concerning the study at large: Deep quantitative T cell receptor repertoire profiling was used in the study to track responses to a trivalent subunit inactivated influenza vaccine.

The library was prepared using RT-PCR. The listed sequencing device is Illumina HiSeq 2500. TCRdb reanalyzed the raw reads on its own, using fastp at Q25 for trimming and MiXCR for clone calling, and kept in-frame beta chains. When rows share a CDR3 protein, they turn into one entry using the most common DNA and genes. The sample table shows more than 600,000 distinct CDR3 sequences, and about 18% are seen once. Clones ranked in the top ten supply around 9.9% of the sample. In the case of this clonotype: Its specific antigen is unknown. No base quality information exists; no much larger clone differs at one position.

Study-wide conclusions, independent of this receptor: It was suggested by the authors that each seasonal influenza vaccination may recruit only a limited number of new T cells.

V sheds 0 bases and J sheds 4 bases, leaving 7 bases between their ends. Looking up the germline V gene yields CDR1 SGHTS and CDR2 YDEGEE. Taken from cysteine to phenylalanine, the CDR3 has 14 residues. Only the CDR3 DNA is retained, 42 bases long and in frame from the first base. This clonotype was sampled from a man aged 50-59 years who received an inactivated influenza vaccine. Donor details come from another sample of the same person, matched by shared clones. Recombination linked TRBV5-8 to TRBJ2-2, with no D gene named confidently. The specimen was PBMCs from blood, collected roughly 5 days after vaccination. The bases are TGTGCCAGCAGCTTGGAAAGGACCACCGGGGAGCTGTTTTTT. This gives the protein CASSLERTTGELFF.